This T cell receptor beta chain was found in a study of T cell repertoires in cytomegalovirus infection. Background on the study: It can be stated that public TCR beta signatures indicated CMV infection as well as a matching HLA type. Regarding the study as a whole: Of the TCR beta families, the public ones yielded a cumulative frequency that identified carriers of CMV plus the relevant HLA. CMV-specific HLA-C-restricted TCR beta clonotypes dominated the ex vivo response.

The CDR3 is made up of 13 amino acids. Germline V gene sequence: CDR1 SEHNR, CDR2 FQNEAQ (reference sequence). A remark on this clonotype: The antigen is undetermined. An end of the junction does not agree with germline; a read error may underlie this.

TCRdb passed the reads through MiXCR, listing each CDR3 protein once. The data show 400,000 or so distinct CDR3 sequences, about 33% seen once. Input material: PBMCs. The chain carries TRBV7-9 and TRBJ1-1, with a weak D call TRBD1 (5 bases). The receptor comes from a human donor in good health (CMV status not recorded). Some clones in this sample may be carry-over from other donors' samples. The CDR3 loop reads CASSLEGVAEDSF. CDR3 bases: TGTGCCAGCAGCTTAGAAGGGGTAGCCGAAGATTCCTTT.